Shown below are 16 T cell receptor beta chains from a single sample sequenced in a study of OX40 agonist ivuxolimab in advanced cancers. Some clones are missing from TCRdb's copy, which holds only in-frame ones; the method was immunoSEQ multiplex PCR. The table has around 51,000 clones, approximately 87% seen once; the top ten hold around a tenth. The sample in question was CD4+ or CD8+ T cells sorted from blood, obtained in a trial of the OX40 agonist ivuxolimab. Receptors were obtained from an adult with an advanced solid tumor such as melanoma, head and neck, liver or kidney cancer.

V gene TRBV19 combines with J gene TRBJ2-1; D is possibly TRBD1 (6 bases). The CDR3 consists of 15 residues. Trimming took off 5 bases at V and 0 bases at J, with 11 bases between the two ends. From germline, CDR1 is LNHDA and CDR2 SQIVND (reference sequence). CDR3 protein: CASSVTGSSYNEQFF. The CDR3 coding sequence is TGTGCCAGTAGTGTCACAGGGAGCTCCTACAATGAGCAGTTCTTC.

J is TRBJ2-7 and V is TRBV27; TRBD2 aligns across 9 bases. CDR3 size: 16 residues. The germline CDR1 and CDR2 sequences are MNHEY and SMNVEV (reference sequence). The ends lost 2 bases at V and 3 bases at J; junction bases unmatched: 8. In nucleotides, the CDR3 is TGTGCCAGCAGTTTAGTGTCTAGCGGGAATAACTACGAGCAGTACTTC. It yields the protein CASSLVSSGNNYEQYF.

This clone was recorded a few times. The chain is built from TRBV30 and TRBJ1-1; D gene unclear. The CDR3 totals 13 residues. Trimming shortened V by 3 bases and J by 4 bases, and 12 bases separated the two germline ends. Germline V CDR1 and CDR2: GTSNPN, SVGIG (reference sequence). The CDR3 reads CAWSPTLGTEAFF. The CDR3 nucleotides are TGTGCCTGGAGCCCTACCCTGGGCACTGAAGCTTTCTTT.

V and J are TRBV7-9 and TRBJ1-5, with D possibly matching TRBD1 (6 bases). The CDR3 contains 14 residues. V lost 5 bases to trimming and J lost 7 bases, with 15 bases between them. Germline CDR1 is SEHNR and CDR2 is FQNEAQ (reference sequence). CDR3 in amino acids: CASSRGGWWQPQHF. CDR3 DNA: TGTGCCAGCAGCCGAGGGGGGTGGTGGCAGCCCCAGCATTTT.

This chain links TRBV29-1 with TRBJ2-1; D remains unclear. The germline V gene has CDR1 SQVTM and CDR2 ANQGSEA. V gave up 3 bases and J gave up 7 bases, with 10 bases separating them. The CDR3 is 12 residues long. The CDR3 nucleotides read TGCAGCGTTGAGGGTAGCTGGAATGAGCAGTTCTTC. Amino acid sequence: CSVEGSWNEQFF.

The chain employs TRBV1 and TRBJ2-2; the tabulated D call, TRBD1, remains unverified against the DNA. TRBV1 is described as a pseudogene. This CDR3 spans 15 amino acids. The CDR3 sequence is CTSSCGQENTGELFF. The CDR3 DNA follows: TGCACCAGCAGCTGCGGACAGGAGAACACCGGGGAGCTGTTTTTT.

The CDR3 sequence: CASSLDTAGVPNEQFF. The CDR3 bases are TGTGCCAGCAGCTTAGATACAGCGGGGGTGCCCAATGAGCAGTTCTTC. This sequence joins TRBV11-2 and TRBJ2-1; 8 nucleotides match TRBD2. The CDR3 sequence is 16 residues long. J gave up 6 bases and V 0 bases, and 7 bases lay outside the gene matches. CDR1 and CDR2 from the germline V gene are SGHAT and FQNNGV.

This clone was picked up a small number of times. CDR3 bases: TGTGCCAGTATGAGTGAAATGAACACTGAAGCTTTCTTT. Its translation: CASMSEMNTEAFF. The chain links TRBV19 to TRBJ1-1; D remains unclear. The germline V gene encodes CDR1 LNHDA and CDR2 SQIVND (reference sequence). The CDR3 runs to 13 residues. Trimming pared 7 bases from V and 0 bases from J, leaving 9 bases between.

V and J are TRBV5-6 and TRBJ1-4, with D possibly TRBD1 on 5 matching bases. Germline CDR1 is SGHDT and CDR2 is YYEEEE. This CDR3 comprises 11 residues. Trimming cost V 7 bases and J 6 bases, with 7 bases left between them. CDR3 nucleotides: TGTGCCAGCGGGACGGATGAAAAACTGTTTTTT. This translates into CASGTDEKLFF.

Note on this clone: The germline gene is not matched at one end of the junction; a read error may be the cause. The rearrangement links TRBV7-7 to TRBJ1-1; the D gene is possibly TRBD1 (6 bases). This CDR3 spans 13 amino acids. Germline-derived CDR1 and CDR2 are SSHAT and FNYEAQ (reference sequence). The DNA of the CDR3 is TGTGCTAGCAGCCGTGAAGGGGGTACTGAAGCTTTCTTT. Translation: CASSREGGTEAFF.

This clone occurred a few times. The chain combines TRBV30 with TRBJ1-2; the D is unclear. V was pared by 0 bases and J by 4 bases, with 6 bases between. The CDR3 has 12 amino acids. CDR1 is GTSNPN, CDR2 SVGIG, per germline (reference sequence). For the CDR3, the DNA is TGTGCCTGGAGTGTTCGGGGCTATGGCTACACCTTC. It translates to CAWSVRGYGYTF. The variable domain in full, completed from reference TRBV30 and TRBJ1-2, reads SQTIHQWPATLVQPVGSPLSLECTVEGTSNPNLYWYRQAAGRGLQLLFYSVGIGQISSEVPQNLSASRPQDRQFILSSKKLLLSDSGFYLCAWSVRGYGYTFGSGTRLTVV.

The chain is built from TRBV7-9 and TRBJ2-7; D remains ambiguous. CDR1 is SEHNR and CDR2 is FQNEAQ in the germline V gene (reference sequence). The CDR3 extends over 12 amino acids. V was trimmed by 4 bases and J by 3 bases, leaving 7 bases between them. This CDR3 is CASSSDHYEQYF. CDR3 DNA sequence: TGTGCCAGCAGCTCGGACCACTACGAGCAGTACTTC.

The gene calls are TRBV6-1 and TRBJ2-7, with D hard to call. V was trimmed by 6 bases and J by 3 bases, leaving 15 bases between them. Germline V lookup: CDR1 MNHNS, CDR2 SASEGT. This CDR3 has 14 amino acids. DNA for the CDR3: TGTGCCAGCAGGGGTTGGACGCCCCACTACGAGCAGTACTTC. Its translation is CASRGWTPHYEQYF.

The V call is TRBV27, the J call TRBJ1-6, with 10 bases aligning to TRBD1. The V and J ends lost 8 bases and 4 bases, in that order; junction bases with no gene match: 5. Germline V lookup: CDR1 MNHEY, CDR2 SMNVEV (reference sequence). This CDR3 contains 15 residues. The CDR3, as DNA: TGTGCCAGCCGTGGGACAGGGGTTTATAATTCACCCCTCCACTTT. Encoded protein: CASRGTGVYNSPLHF.

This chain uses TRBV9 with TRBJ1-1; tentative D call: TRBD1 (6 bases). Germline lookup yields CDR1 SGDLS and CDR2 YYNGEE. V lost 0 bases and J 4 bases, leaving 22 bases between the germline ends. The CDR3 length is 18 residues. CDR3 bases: TGTGCCAGCAGCGTAGTAAGCCGGGACAACGTGGGGGGCACTGAAGCTTTCTTT. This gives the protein CASSVVSRDNVGGTEAFF.

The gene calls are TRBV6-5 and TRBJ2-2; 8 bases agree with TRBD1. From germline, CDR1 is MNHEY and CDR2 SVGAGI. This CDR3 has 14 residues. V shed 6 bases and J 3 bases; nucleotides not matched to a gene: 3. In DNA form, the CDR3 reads TGTGCCAGCAGACTGACAGGGGACACCGGGGAGCTGTTTTTT. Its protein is CASRLTGDTGELFF.